These 25 T cell receptor beta chains came from one sample sequenced in a study of CD8 T cells in Susac syndrome. RNA totalling roughly 0.45 to 1 ug underwent reverse transcription with random hexamers. One entry per CDR3 protein, called by TCRdb with MiXCR from the immunoSEQ multiplex PCR reads. The profile shows 110,000 or so distinct CDR3 sequences, 90% to 95% of them singletons. The specimen sequenced was CD4+ T cells from PBMCs. Receptor source: a human donor with multiple sclerosis.

With regard to this clonotype: The CDR3 does not end in the conserved phenylalanine or tryptophan, so this is likely a read error. The chain couples TRBV7-9 to TRBJ1-1, with 7 bases identical to TRBD1. V shed 3 bases and J 10 bases; nucleotides not matched to a gene: 5. The CDR3 spans 12 residues. The germline V gene encodes CDR1 SEHNR and CDR2 FQNEAQ (reference sequence). CDR3 loop: CASSFRTGTAFS. Written as DNA, the CDR3 is TGTGCCAGCAGCTTCAGGACAGGTACAGCTTTCTCT.

The chain recombines TRBV3-1 with TRBJ1-1; D gene unclear. V lost 5 bases to trimming and J lost 5 bases, with 21 bases between them. The length of the CDR3 is 16 residues. Germline CDR1 reads LGHDT; CDR2 reads YNNKEL (reference sequence). CDR3 sequence (DNA): TGTGCCAGCAGCTTACACTACAGCTTAACACTGACTGAAGCTTTCTTT. Protein product: CASSLHYSLTLTEAFF.

The chain recombines TRBV6-1 with TRBJ1-1; D unresolved. Germline CDR1 reads MNHNS; CDR2 reads SASEGT. The ends were cut back, 4 bases at V and 6 bases at J, with 12 bases in the middle. This CDR3 is 13 amino acids long. CDR3 loop: CASSVARGAEAFF. CDR3 coding DNA: TGTGCCAGCAGTGTTGCACGGGGAGCTGAAGCTTTCTTT.

The V gene is TRBV29-1, the J gene TRBJ1-1, with D tentatively TRBD1 (6 bases). There are 14 residues in the CDR3. Deletions cut 5 bases from V and 0 bases from J, with 13 bases between. Germline V gene sequence: CDR1 SQVTM, CDR2 ANQGSEA. The CDR3 coding sequence is TGCAGCGTTAGATTGGGACACATGAACACTGAAGCTTTCTTT. Amino acids: CSVRLGHMNTEAFF. Using reference TRBV29-1 and TRBJ1-1 for the parts outside the CDR3, the full variable domain is SAVISQKPSRDICQRGTSLTIQCQVDSQVTMMFWYRQQPGQSLTLIATANQGSEATYESGFVIDKFPISRPNLTFSTLTVSNMSPEDSSIYLCSVRLGHMNTEAFFGQGTRLTVV.

The gene calls are TRBV20-1 and TRBJ1-2; tentative D call: TRBD1 (5 bases). This CDR3 has 13 residues. From germline, CDR1 is DFQATT and CDR2 SNEGSKA (reference sequence). CDR3 coding DNA: TGCAGGCCGCAACCGGGGGGAGGCTATGGCTACACCTTC. Translated, it gives CRPQPGGGYGYTF.

The chain employs TRBV19 and TRBJ1-2, with 7 bases lining up with TRBD1. V shed 0 bases, J shed 5 bases, and the junction held 3 bases outside the gene matches. This CDR3 is 14 amino acids long. The V gene's germline CDR1 is LNHDA and CDR2 SQIVND (reference sequence). CDR3 DNA sequence: TGTGCCAGTAGTATAGAACAGGGGCTGTATGGCTACACCTTC. Amino acid sequence: CASSIEQGLYGYTF.

V gene TRBV2 combines with J gene TRBJ2-5; 9 nucleotides match TRBD2. The length of the CDR3 is 14 residues. Germline V CDR1 and CDR2: SNHLY, FYNNEI. After removal of 3 bases from V and 3 bases from J, the junction contained 2 bases not matched to a gene. The CDR3 protein is CASSDVAGEETQYF. The DNA of the CDR3 is TGTGCCAGCAGTGATGTAGCGGGGGAAGAGACCCAGTACTTC.

The CDR3 sequence is CASSIWTDYEQYF. In nucleotides, the CDR3 is TGTGCCAGCAGCATTTGGACAGACTACGAGCAGTACTTC. This chain links TRBV7-2 with TRBJ2-7; weak D call: TRBD1 (6 bases). Germline V gene lookup returns CDR1 SGHTA and CDR2 FQGNSA. Trimming removed 5 bases at V and 3 bases at J, with 11 bases between. CDR3 length equals 13 residues.

Here the CDR3 reads CASSLRATNEKLFF. CDR3 bases: TGCGCCAGCAGCCTCAGGGCAACTAATGAAAAACTGTTTTTT. The gene calls are TRBV4-1 and TRBJ1-4; D is perhaps TRBD1 (5 bases). Germline CDR1 MGHRA, CDR2 YSYEKL. The V and J ends lost 4 bases and 0 bases respectively, with 6 bases between them. This CDR3 has 14 residues.

The gene calls are TRBV6-6 and TRBJ1-3; 8 nucleotides line up with TRBD1. Trimming cost V 4 bases and J 4 bases; bases outside gene matches: 6. Per germline, CDR1 MNHNY and CDR2 SVGAGI (reference sequence). The CDR3 extends over 15 amino acids. CDR3 sequence reads: CASSLDRVGGNTIYF. DNA for the CDR3: TGTGCCAGCAGTTTGGACAGGGTCGGCGGAAACACCATATATTTT.

This chain joins TRBV3-1 and TRBJ2-7, with 8 bases matching TRBD2. J was trimmed by 8 bases and V by 6 bases; bases with no gene match: 3. CDR3 length equals 11 residues. Per germline, CDR1 LGHDT and CDR2 YNNKEL (reference sequence). The CDR3 DNA follows: TGTGCCAGCAGTCCGGGGGGGAAGCAGTACTTC. It translates to CASSPGGKQYF.

This chain joins TRBV4-2 and TRBJ2-2, with 7 bases fitting TRBD1. This CDR3 comprises 17 residues. The trim removed 1 base at V and 6 bases at J, leaving 11 bases unmatched. Germline lookup yields CDR1 LGHNA and CDR2 YNFKEQ. The CDR3 DNA sequence: TGTGCCAGCAGCCAAGGGGCCAACAGGGGTGTCGCCGGGGAGCTGTTTTTT. Translating it yields CASSQGANRGVAGELFF.

The rearrangement uses TRBV18 and TRBJ1-2; TRBD1 aligns across 7 bases. The CDR3 runs 14 residues. V shed 1 base, J shed 4 bases, and the junction held 3 bases outside the gene matches. Germline CDR1 and CDR2: KGHSH and LQKENI. CDR3 sequence (DNA): TGTGCCAGCTCACCACGGGACAGAATCTATGGCTACACCTTC. It translates to CASSPRDRIYGYTF.

The chain has TRBV2 and TRBJ2-1, with D perhaps given as TRBD1 or TRBD2 (6 bases each). V was shortened by 2 bases and J by 9 bases, with 17 bases between the two germline ends. This CDR3 spans 15 amino acids. Germline values: CDR1 SNHLY, CDR2 FYNNEI. Written as DNA, the CDR3 is TGTGCCAGCAGTGAATTGGTCGGGGGCGCGAGTGAGCAGTTCTTC. It yields the protein CASSELVGGASEQFF.

V is TRBV30 and J is TRBJ1-3; D gene uncertain. The V gene's germline CDR1 is GTSNPN and CDR2 SVGIG (reference sequence). Trimming took 4 bases from V and 2 from J, leaving 6 bases between them. The CDR3 loop spans 12 amino acids. Here the CDR3 reads CAWIYPGNTIYF. The CDR3 DNA is TGTGCCTGGATTTATCCTGGAAACACCATATATTTT.

About this clonotype: The junction departs from the called germline gene at one end, perhaps through a read error. The genes are TRBV29-1 and TRBJ2-7; 8 positions match TRBD2. This CDR3 region has 12 residues. Per the germline V gene, CDR1 is SQVTM and CDR2 is ANQGSEA. CDR3: CSVEDRGGPTSF. CDR3 coding DNA: TGCAGCGTTGAAGATCGGGGGGGACCTACAAGCTTC.

In this sample, this clonotype turned up once. V usage is TRBV20-1 and J usage is TRBJ1-1; D is possibly TRBD1 (6 bases). V was shortened by 4 bases and J by 1 base, with 16 bases between the two germline ends. Germline-derived CDR1 and CDR2 are DFQATT and SNEGSKA (reference sequence). This CDR3 contains 15 residues. The CDR3 DNA follows: TGCAGTGCTAAACCGTGGGGCAGGGGGAACACTGAAGCTTTCTTT. Amino acid sequence: CSAKPWGRGNTEAFF.

The chain joins TRBV15 to TRBJ1-2, with D hard to call. Germline V CDR1 and CDR2: LNHNV, YYDKDF (reference sequence). There are 16 residues in the CDR3. V was shortened by 0 bases and J by 5 bases, with 16 bases between the two germline ends. The CDR3 sequence is CATSRDRGSTTYGYTF. The CDR3 DNA is TGTGCCACCAGCAGAGATCGGGGTTCTACTACTTATGGCTACACCTTC.

V and J are TRBV10-3 and TRBJ1-6; D gene ambiguous. Germline-derived CDR1 and CDR2 are ENHRY and SYGVKD. The CDR3 covers 15 residues. Trimming took 0 bases from V and 9 from J, leaving 12 bases between them. CDR3 DNA sequence: TGTGCCATCAGTGAGTCTCTGGGGAAGGGTTCACCCCTCCACTTT. It encodes CAISESLGKGSPLHF.

Concerning this clonotype: One junction end does not reproduce the germline sequence, and a read error may be involved. V usage is TRBV30 and J usage is TRBJ2-7, with D perhaps TRBD2 (7 bases). The CDR3 consists of 10 residues. The germline V gene has CDR1 GTSNPN and CDR2 SVGIG (reference sequence). The CDR3 nucleotides are TGTGCCTGGATGAACGGGGGGCCACACTTC. This codes for CAWMNGGPHF. Drawing the rest from reference TRBV30 and TRBJ2-7, the complete variable domain is SQTIHQWPATLVQPVGSPLSLECTVEGTSNPNLYWYRQAAGRGLQLLFYSVGIGQISSEVPQNLSASRPQDRQFILSSKKLLLSDSGFYLCAWMNGGPHFGPGTRLTVT.

This chain uses TRBV29-1 with TRBJ1-2; tentative D call: TRBD1 (5 bases). Per the germline V gene, CDR1 is SQVTM and CDR2 is ANQGSEA. The CDR3 extends over 13 amino acids. V was trimmed by 6 bases and J by 2 bases, leaving 13 bases between them. CDR3 region: CSVVQEINYGYTF. CDR3 DNA: TGCAGCGTAGTACAGGAGATAAACTATGGCTACACCTTC.

The rearrangement links TRBV28 to TRBJ1-1; D possibly corresponds to TRBD1 (5 bases). V lost 4 bases, J lost 1 base, and 19 bases lay in between. Germline V lookup: CDR1 MDHEN, CDR2 SYDVKM. CDR3 length: 17 residues. This CDR3 is CASSSQGLGRANTEAFF. The CDR3 coding sequence is TGTGCCAGCAGTTCTCAGGGACTGGGGAGGGCGAACACTGAAGCTTTCTTT.

This clonotype showed up just a few times. The CDR3 protein is CASSQSGGPSDTQYF. CDR3 DNA sequence: TGTGCCAGCAGCCAAAGCGGGGGGCCATCAGATACGCAGTATTTT. The rearrangement joins TRBV3-1 to TRBJ2-3; 9 nucleotides agree with TRBD2. The CDR3 is 15 residues long. With 2 bases clipped from V and 4 bases from J, the junction kept 4 bases outside the gene matches. Germline-derived CDR1 and CDR2 are LGHDT and YNNKEL (reference sequence).

This chain links TRBV28 with TRBJ1-2; D uncertain. The CDR3 loop spans 13 amino acids. The germline gives CDR1 MDHEN, CDR2 SYDVKM. V was cut by 9 bases and J by 2 bases, with 13 bases left in between. CDR3 sequence: CASSSSINYGYTF. The CDR3 coding sequence is TGTGCCAGTTCATCCTCGATAAACTATGGCTACACCTTC.

This clonotype has just one count. The chain links TRBV5-1 to TRBJ1-1; the D gene is possibly TRBD1 (6 bases). Germline-derived CDR1 and CDR2 are SGHRS and YFSETQ. The V end was cut by 0 bases, the J end by 8 bases, with 11 bases between. The CDR3 runs to 13 residues. The CDR3 DNA reads as TGCGCCAGCAGCTTGGAACAGGGATTAGAAGCTTTCTTT. This codes for CASSLEQGLEAFF.